Sequencing of this TCR beta chain was carried out in a study of OX40 agonist ivuxolimab in advanced cancers. In the study overall: Ivuxolimab, which targeted the costimulatory receptor OX40 (CD134), was an agonistic, fully human IgG2 monoclonal antibody. Patients were allowed to have had prior anti-PD-1, anti-PD-L1 or anti-CTLA-4 therapy, and 40% of the dose-escalation patients had been treated with checkpoint inhibitors. Intravenous ivuxolimab was administered to patients every 2 weeks at six dose levels: 0.01, 0.1, 0.3, 1.5, 3 and 10 mg/kg. Partial responses occurred in three dose-escalation patients: two with cutaneous melanoma and one with hepatocellular carcinoma. The paper describes the monotherapy dose-escalation part (N ≈ 52 patients) of the phase I trial of ivuxolimab. In the dose-escalation cohort, 70% to 85% of patients were male, and the mean age was roughly 60 years with a range of roughly 20 to 80. Of the 50 to 55 patients in dose escalation, about 20 had hepatocellular carcinoma, some 15 had melanoma, 9 had renal cell carcinoma and 9 had head and neck cancer. Peripheral TCRbeta sequencing aimed to test whether ivuxolimab altered TCR sequence diversity and caused clonal T-cell expansion. The full study reports these points: Low levels of normalized T-cell clonal expansion were also seen in some patients who did not respond. The antigen specificity of the clonally expanded peripheral T cells was not determined. In the 0.1-3.0 mg/kg groups, partial responders had among the lowest normalized peripheral clonal expansion, particularly in CD8+ T cells. At doses from 0.1 to 3.0 mg/kg, clonal expansion was seen in both CD4+ and CD8+ blood T cells between baseline and week 6. On average, CD8+ T cells showed more expanded clones than CD4+ T cells after ivuxolimab.

The trial excluded patients who had a history of autoimmune disease or were on systemic immunosuppression. Peripheral blood for TCR sequencing was drawn from every dose cohort at baseline, at cycle 4 day 1 and at cycle 7 day 1. The samples were drawn from a first-in-human, open-label, multicenter phase I dose-escalation trial of ivuxolimab. Adults with locally advanced or metastatic melanoma, renal cell carcinoma, hepatocellular carcinoma or head and neck squamous cell carcinoma were enrolled in the trial. CD4+ and CD8+ T cells were sorted separately from peripheral blood before TCR sequencing. CDR1 is given as ENHRY and CDR2 as SYGVKD, both from the germline V gene. V was cut back by 2 bases and J by 4 bases, leaving a gap of 11 bases between them. The cysteine opens and the phenylalanine closes a CDR3 of 15 amino acids. The CDR3 DNA has 45 bases and is translated from base 1. Regarding this clone: The antigen this receptor binds is unknown. The input lacks base qualities; no much larger clone sits a single base away.

Genomic DNA was isolated from the sorted cells so that the TCRbeta CDR3 region could be sequenced. The immunoSEQ Assay was used for sequencing of TCRbeta CDR3 regions. Here the immuneACCESS table is served through TCRdb, limited to in-frame sequences with V and J called. Missing clones are a known gap in these copies; in checked studies unresolved V genes cover under half, and the rest lacks a known reason. This sample gives about 110,000 clones in total; less than 95% of them show up just once. The ten largest make up roughly 0.66% of the sample. The sequence came from an adult with an advanced solid tumor such as melanoma, head and neck, liver or kidney cancer. Recombination connected TRBV10-3 to TRBJ1-4; a weak D assignment points to TRBD1 (6 bases agree). Here the sequenced sample was CD4+ or CD8+ T cells sorted from blood, taken in a trial of the OX40 agonist ivuxolimab. The CDR3 protein is CAISEGGRINEKLFF. The DNA reads TGTGCCATCAGTGAGGGGGGCAGGATTAATGAAAAACTGTTTTTT.